Presented here are 25 T cell receptor beta chains from one specimen sequenced in a study of cytomegalovirus exposure and HLA in healthy donors. With 60 Vbeta and 13 Jbeta primers, the PCR was carried out. The table came from immunoSEQ multiplex PCR; TCRdb's copy has only in-frame clones and leaves some out. Altogether 200,000 or so clones are present, around 82% being singletons, with the ten largest covering just under 3%. The sample was PBMCs. The receptors were sampled from a woman aged 30 to 39 in good health and CMV-seronegative.

Points on this clone: Other DNA sequences within the sample encode an identical CDR3. The V gene is TRBV27, the J gene TRBJ2-5, with TRBD2 matching 11 bases. Trimming at V came to 5 bases and at J to 5 bases, leaving 7 bases not matched to a gene. Germline values: CDR1 MNHEY, CDR2 SMNVEV (reference sequence). The CDR3 totals 15 residues. The CDR3 DNA reads TGTGCCAGCAGTCCAGGTAGCGGGGGGGCGGAGACCCAGTACTTC. It is translated as CASSPGSGGAETQYF.

The J gene is TRBJ1-2, the V gene TRBV13; perhaps TRBD1 as D (6 bases). This CDR3 region has 15 residues. The germline CDR1 and CDR2 sequences are PRHDT and FYEKMQ (reference sequence). Trimming took 0 bases from V and 3 from J, leaving 11 bases between them. As DNA, the CDR3 is TGTGCCAGCAGCTTAGGCCTAAGACAGGACTATGGCTACACCTTC. This sequence encodes CASSLGLRQDYGYTF.

The rearrangement links TRBV5-1 to TRBJ2-1; 10 nucleotides line up with TRBD2. The V gene's germline CDR1 is SGHRS and CDR2 YFSETQ. This CDR3 comprises 18 residues. The trim removed 0 bases at V and 5 bases at J, leaving 11 bases unmatched. The CDR3: CASSLAISGGPTDNEQFF. The CDR3 DNA is TGCGCCAGCAGCTTGGCCATTAGCGGGGGGCCGACAGACAATGAGCAGTTCTTC.

The chain joins TRBV5-4 to TRBJ2-3; maybe TRBD2 (6 bases). The CDR3 consists of 15 residues. V was shortened by 6 bases and J by 2 bases, with 16 bases between the two germline ends. In germline, CDR1 is SGHNT, CDR2 YYREEE (reference sequence). The chain's CDR3 is CASTRGAGNTDTQYF. The CDR3 DNA reads TGTGCCAGCACCAGAGGTGCGGGGAACACAGATACGCAGTATTTT.

The CDR3, as DNA: TGTGCCAGCAGCTCTCTCGACACTGAAGCTTTCTTT. Translating it yields CASSSLDTEAFF. This chain links TRBV11-2 with TRBJ1-1; D unresolved. This CDR3 spans 12 amino acids. V was cut by 4 bases and J by 3 bases, with 6 bases left in between. Germline CDR1 and CDR2: SGHAT and FQNNGV. Based on the CDR3 plus reference TRBV11-2 and TRBJ1-1, the full variable domain is EAGVAQSPRYKIIEKRQSVAFWCNPISGHATLYWYQQILGQGPKLLIQFQNNGVVDDSQLPKDRFSAERLKGVDSTLKIQPAKLEDSAVYLCASSSLDTEAFFGQGTRLTVV.

This clone showed up just a few times. The chain has TRBV5-6 and TRBJ2-5; TRBD1 matches 7 bases. CDR1 is SGHDT, CDR2 YYEEEE, per germline. V lost 1 base, J lost 2 bases, and 11 bases stayed unmatched. This CDR3 region has 17 residues. DNA of the CDR3: TGTGCCAGCAGCTTGTATTTCCTTTGGGACAGTCAAGAGACCCAGTACTTC. Residues: CASSLYFLWDSQETQYF. The complete variable domain, with remaining parts taken from reference TRBV5-6 and TRBJ2-5, reads DAGVTQSPTHLIKTRGQQVTLRCSPKSGHDTVSWYQQALGQGPQFIFQYYEEEERQRGNFPDRFSGHQFPNYSSELNVNALLLGDSALYLCASSLYFLWDSQETQYFGPGTRLLVL.

This clone was counted only a few times. The chain employs TRBV4-2 and TRBJ2-1, with 7 bases lining up with TRBD2. From germline, CDR1 is LGHNA and CDR2 YNFKEQ. V was clipped by 3 bases and J by 4 bases; unmatched bases: 15. This CDR3 contains 18 residues. The DNA for the CDR3 is TGTGCCAGCAGCCACGGCCCGGGGGGTCTGTCGGGTTACAATGAGCAGTTCTTC. Translation gives CASSHGPGGLSGYNEQFF.

The CDR3 is CASSLPRGLGAEQFF. The CDR3 DNA sequence: TGTGCCAGCAGCTTACCTAGGGGATTAGGGGCCGAGCAGTTCTTC. The genes are TRBV11-1 and TRBJ2-1, with a possible D match to TRBD1 (5 bases). CDR3 length equals 15 residues. The germline gives CDR1 SGHAT, CDR2 FQDESV (reference sequence). V lost 2 bases to trimming and J lost 10 bases, with 18 bases between them. The full variable domain, with the rest looked up from reference TRBV11-1 and TRBJ2-1, is EAEVAQSPRYKITEKSQAVAFWCDPISGHATLYWYRQILGQGPELLVQFQDESVVDDSQLPKDRFSAERLKGVDSTLKIQPAELGDSAMYLCASSLPRGLGAEQFFGPGTRLTVL.

The chain recombines TRBV2 with TRBJ2-3; D not resolved. CDR3 length: 12 amino acids. V gave up 10 bases and J gave up 2 bases, with 10 bases separating them. CDR1 and CDR2 (germline): SNHLY, FYNNEI. The CDR3 DNA sequence: TGTGCCACCACCGAACACACAGATACGCAGTATTTT. Translation: CATTEHTDTQYF. Using reference TRBV2 and TRBJ2-3 for the parts outside the CDR3, the full variable domain is EPEVTQTPSHQVTQMGQEVILRCVPISNHLYFYWYRQILGQKVEFLVSFYNNEISEKSEIFDDQFSVERPDGSNFTLKIRSTKLEDSAMYFCATTEHTDTQYFGPGTRLTVL.

The chain combines TRBV5-1 with TRBJ1-2, with TRBD1 identical over 8 bases. The junction had 10 bases not matched to a gene; V was cut back by 4 bases and J by 5 bases. The CDR3 contains 15 residues. From germline, CDR1 is SGHRS and CDR2 YFSETQ. CDR3 nucleotide sequence: TGCGCCAGCAGCCCCTCGTCGACAGGGGAGTATGGCTACACCTTC. Translation gives CASSPSSTGEYGYTF.

The gene calls are TRBV4-2 and TRBJ1-1; D gene uncertain. Per the germline V gene, CDR1 is LGHNA and CDR2 is YNFKEQ. The CDR3 loop spans 12 amino acids. Trimming cost V 2 bases and J 7 bases, with 8 bases left between them. The CDR3 DNA reads TGTGCCAGCAGCCAACCATTCCATGAAGCTTTCTTT. Encoded protein: CASSQPFHEAFF.

This rearrangement joins TRBV4-2 to TRBJ2-7, with 7 nucleotides matching TRBD2. CDR3 size: 16 residues. The germline V gene encodes CDR1 LGHNA and CDR2 YNFKEQ. V dropped 1 base and J dropped 0; count of bases not matched to a gene: 6. For the CDR3, the DNA is TGTGCCAGCAGCCAAGGCCTCGGGGGGAGCTCCTACGAGCAGTACTTC. Protein: CASSQGLGGSSYEQYF.

The chain links TRBV7-9 to TRBJ1-1; 7 bases line up with TRBD1. J was trimmed by 1 base and V by 6 bases; bases with no gene match: 8. The CDR3 loop spans 15 amino acids. The germline V gene has CDR1 SEHNR and CDR2 FQNEAQ (reference sequence). CDR3 sequence (DNA): TGTGCCAGCAGTCGTCCGGGACAGCAGAACACTGAAGCTTTCTTT. Its translation is CASSRPGQQNTEAFF.

The count of this clone is one. This chain links TRBV7-2 with TRBJ1-5, with 8 bases identical to TRBD1. The V and J ends lost 5 bases and 4 bases, in that order; junction bases with no gene match: 10. CDR1 is SGHTA, CDR2 FQGNSA, per germline. The CDR3 is 16 residues long. The DNA for the CDR3 is TGTGCCAGCAGCCCGGCCGGGACAGGAATTAATCAGCCCCAGCATTTT. Translation: CASSPAGTGINQPQHF. The full variable domain, in which reference TRBV7-2 and TRBJ1-5 provide the parts outside the CDR3, is GAGVSQSPSNKVTEKGKDVELRCDPISGHTALYWYRQSLGQGLEFLIYFQGNSAPDKSGLPSDRFSAERTGGSVSTLTIQRTQQEDSAVYLCASSPAGTGINQPQHFGDGTRLSIL.

The chain couples TRBV15 to TRBJ2-3; 8 nucleotides line up with TRBD1. This CDR3 spans 16 amino acids. The junction had 7 bases not matched to a gene; V was cut back by 2 bases and J by 3 bases. Germline V gives CDR1 LNHNV, CDR2 YYDKDF (reference sequence). CDR3 nucleotides: TGTGCCACCAGCAGATCCCCGGGACAGGAGACAGATACGCAGTATTTT. This sequence encodes CATSRSPGQETDTQYF.

This clone has more than one count but fewer than ten. The gene calls are TRBV18 and TRBJ1-1, with D possibly being TRBD1 (6 bases). Per germline, CDR1 KGHSH and CDR2 LQKENI. The germline V and J ends were trimmed by 3 bases and 3 bases, with 17 bases remaining between them. The CDR3 sequence is 16 residues long. CDR3 loop: CASSPKAGEGDTEAFF. The DNA of the CDR3 is TGTGCCAGCTCACCGAAAGCAGGGGAGGGGGACACTGAAGCTTTCTTT. Looking up the rest from reference TRBV18 and TRBJ1-1 gives the full variable domain: NAGVMQNPRHLVRRRGQEARLRCSPMKGHSHVYWYRQLPEEGLKFMVYLQKENIIDESGMPKERFSAEFPKEGPSILRIQQVVRGDSAAYFCASSPKAGEGDTEAFFGQGTRLTVV.

The chain uses TRBV6-5 and TRBJ2-7; weak D call: TRBD2 (5 bases). CDR3 length equals 13 residues. Germline V gene lookup returns CDR1 MNHEY and CDR2 SVGAGI. With 6 bases removed from V and 3 bases from J, the gap between germline ends came to 12 bases. The CDR3, as DNA: TGTGCCAGCAGGTCGGACTTGCTCTACGAGCAGTACTTC. Amino acids: CASRSDLLYEQYF.

The chain recombines TRBV9 with TRBJ1-1; 10 nucleotides align to TRBD1. Germline V CDR1 and CDR2: SGDLS, YYNGEE. The CDR3 runs 16 residues. The V and J ends lost 3 bases and 0 bases, in that order; junction bases with no gene match: 5. CDR3 region: CASSAPGTGVNTEAFF. The DNA of the CDR3 is TGTGCCAGCAGCGCCCCCGGGACAGGGGTGAACACTGAAGCTTTCTTT.

The V call is TRBV7-2, the J call TRBJ2-7, with 9 bases matching TRBD2. Germline trimming cut 6 bases from V and 0 bases from J; bases unmatched to any gene: 9. Per the germline V gene, CDR1 is SGHTA and CDR2 is FQGNSA. The CDR3 totals 16 residues. The chain's CDR3 is CASSLSGRPNSYEQYF. The CDR3 DNA is TGTGCCAGCAGTCTCAGCGGGAGGCCTAACTCCTACGAGCAGTACTTC.

The chain combines TRBV2 with TRBJ2-3; D is possibly TRBD2 (6 bases). V lost 8 bases and J lost 2, with 14 bases in between. The CDR3 contains 14 residues. Germline loops: CDR1 SNHLY, CDR2 FYNNEI. In DNA, the CDR3 is TGTGCCAGCGATGGTGGGAGGCCCACAGATACGCAGTATTTT. Translating it yields CASDGGRPTDTQYF.

The gene calls are TRBV30 and TRBJ1-2; D call uncertain. This CDR3 is 12 amino acids long. V dropped 3 bases and J dropped 7 bases, with 12 bases sitting between them. Germline V gives CDR1 GTSNPN, CDR2 SVGIG (reference sequence). The CDR3 sequence is CAWRAGVSGYTF. CDR3 bases: TGTGCCTGGAGAGCCGGGGTCAGTGGCTACACCTTC.

V gene TRBV7-9 combines with J gene TRBJ2-7; TRBD2 agrees at 10 bases. Germline assignment: CDR1 SEHNR and CDR2 FQNEAQ (reference sequence). Trimming removed 1 base from V and 4 bases from J; junction bases left unmatched: 13. CDR3 size: 18 residues. The CDR3 loop is CASSLGADSGGTVYEQYF. For the CDR3, the DNA is TGTGCCAGCAGCTTAGGCGCTGATAGCGGGGGGACTGTATACGAGCAGTACTTC.

Comment on this clone: Compared with germline, one end of the junction differs, possibly owing to a read error. The gene calls are TRBV6-6 and TRBJ2-2; D might be TRBD2 (6 bases). The CDR3 runs to 16 residues. The germline V gene encodes CDR1 MNHNY and CDR2 SVGAGI (reference sequence). The CDR3 DNA sequence: TGTGCCAGCGGTTTAGGGGAGCTGCCCCCCACCGGGGGGCTGTTTTTT. Encoded protein: CASGLGELPPTGGLFF.

J is TRBJ2-6 and V is TRBV4-1; TRBD2 aligns across 8 bases. V lost 0 bases, J lost 0 bases, and 13 bases stayed unmatched. The CDR3 spans 21 residues. CDR1 is MGHRA and CDR2 is YSYEKL in the germline V gene. CDR3: CASSQDGRGRISTSGANVLTF. CDR3 in DNA: TGCGCCAGCAGCCAAGACGGGAGGGGCCGAATCTCTACCTCTGGGGCCAACGTCCTGACTTTC.

This chain connects TRBV7-2 to TRBJ2-4, with 10 nucleotides matching TRBD1. The trim removed 6 bases at V and 0 bases at J, leaving 11 bases unmatched. There are 18 residues in the CDR3. The V gene's germline CDR1 is SGHTA and CDR2 FQGNSA. CDR3 loop: CASSSTGGAPLAKNIQYF. CDR3 bases: TGTGCCAGCAGTTCGACAGGGGGCGCCCCTCTAGCCAAAAACATTCAGTACTTC.